The sequence of this TCR beta chain was determined in a study of T cell responses to AZD1222 COVID-19 vaccine. Generated by immunoSEQ multiplex PCR, the TCRdb table keeps only in-frame clones and is missing some. The repertoire has roughly 100,000 clones, about 90% of them found once; the top ten carry under 30%. This clone was recorded only once. Germline V lookup: CDR1 SEHNR, CDR2 FQNEAQ (reference sequence). With V trimmed by 3 bases and J by 4 bases, 6 bases remained unmatched. The CDR3 length is 18 residues. The rearrangement links TRBV7-9 to TRBJ2-1; the match to TRBD2 covers 16 bases. Sequences were derived from peripheral blood, sampled on day 0 of AZD1222 vaccination. The clonotype originates from an adult in good health. The CDR3 loop reads CASSFSGLAGGTYNEQFF. The CDR3 coding sequence is TGTGCCAGCAGCTTCTCGGGACTAGCGGGAGGGACATACAATGAGCAGTTCTTC.